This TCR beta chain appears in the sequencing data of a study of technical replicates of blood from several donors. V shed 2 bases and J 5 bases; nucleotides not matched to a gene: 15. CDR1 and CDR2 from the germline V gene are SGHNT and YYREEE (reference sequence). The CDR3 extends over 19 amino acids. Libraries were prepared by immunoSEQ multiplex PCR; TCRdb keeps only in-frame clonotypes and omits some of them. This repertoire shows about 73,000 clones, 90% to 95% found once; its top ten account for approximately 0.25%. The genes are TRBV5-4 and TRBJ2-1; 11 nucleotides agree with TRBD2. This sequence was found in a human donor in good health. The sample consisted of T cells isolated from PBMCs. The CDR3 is CASSFNPELLAGVDNEQFF. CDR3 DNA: TGTGCCAGCAGCTTCAACCCCGAGTTACTAGCGGGAGTTGACAATGAGCAGTTCTTC.